The entry below gives a single T cell receptor (beta chain) sequence along with its context. Its matching antigen is unknown. The PCR employed 60 Vbeta primers together with 13 Jbeta primers. This table comes from immunoSEQ multiplex PCR, and its TCRdb copy is limited to in-frame clones, with some not included. The repertoire holds roughly 190,000 clones, with over 60% as singletons. This entry comes from a study of cytomegalovirus exposure and HLA in healthy donors. It was healthy bone marrow donors who served as donors. General study results and limits: Most sequenced TCRs were rare (though some public TCRs occurred in many donors). Reportedly, fewer N-insertions than the approximately 610-donor mean appeared in an Asian-associated ancestry cluster in a later analysis.

The TCR was taken from a woman in her thirties or forties in good health and CMV-seronegative. The sequencing input was PBMCs.

The CDR3 nucleotides are TGTGCCAGCAGCTTAGAGAGGAGCTCCTACGAGCAGTACTTC. Translated, it gives CASSLERSSYEQYF. V gene TRBV7-2 combines with J gene TRBJ2-7; D not certain. V was clipped by 1 base and J by 0 bases, with 7 bases between them. The CDR3 sequence is 14 residues long. CDR1 is SGHTA and CDR2 is FQGNSA in the germline V gene.